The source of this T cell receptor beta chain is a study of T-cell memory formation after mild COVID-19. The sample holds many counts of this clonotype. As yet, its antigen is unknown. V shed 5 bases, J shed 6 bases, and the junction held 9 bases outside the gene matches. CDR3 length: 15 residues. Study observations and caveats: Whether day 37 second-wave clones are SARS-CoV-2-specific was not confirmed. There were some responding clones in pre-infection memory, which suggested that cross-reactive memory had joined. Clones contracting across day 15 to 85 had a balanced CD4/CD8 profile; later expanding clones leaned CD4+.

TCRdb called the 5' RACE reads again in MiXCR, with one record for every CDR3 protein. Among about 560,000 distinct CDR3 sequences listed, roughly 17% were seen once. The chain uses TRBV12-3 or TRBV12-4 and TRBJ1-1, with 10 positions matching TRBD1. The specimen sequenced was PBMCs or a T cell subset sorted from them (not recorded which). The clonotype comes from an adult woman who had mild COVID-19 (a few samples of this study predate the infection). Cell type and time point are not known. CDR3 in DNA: TGTGCCAGCAGTCCTACGACAGGGGGCTGGGCTGAAGCTTTCTTT. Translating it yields CASSPTTGGWAEAFF.